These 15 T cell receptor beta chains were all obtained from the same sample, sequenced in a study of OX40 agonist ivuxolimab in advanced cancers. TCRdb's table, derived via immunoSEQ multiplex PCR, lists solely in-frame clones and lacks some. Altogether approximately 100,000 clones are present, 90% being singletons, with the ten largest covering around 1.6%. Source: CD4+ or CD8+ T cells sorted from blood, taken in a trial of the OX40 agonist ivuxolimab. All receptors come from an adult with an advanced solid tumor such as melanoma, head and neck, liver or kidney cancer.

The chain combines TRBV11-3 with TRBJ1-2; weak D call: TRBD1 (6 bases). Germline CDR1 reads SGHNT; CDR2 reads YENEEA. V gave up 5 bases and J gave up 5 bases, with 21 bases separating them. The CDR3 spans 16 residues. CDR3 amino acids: CASSTKARGSWYGYTF. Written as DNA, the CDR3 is TGTGCCAGCAGCACGAAAGCCAGGGGATCGTGGTATGGCTACACCTTC. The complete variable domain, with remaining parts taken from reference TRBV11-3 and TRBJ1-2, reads EAGVVQSPRYKIIEKKQPVAFWCNPISGHNTLYWYLQNLGQGPELLIRYENEEAVDDSQLPKDRFSAERLKGVDSTLKIQPAELGDSAVYLCASSTKARGSWYGYTFGSGTRLTVV.

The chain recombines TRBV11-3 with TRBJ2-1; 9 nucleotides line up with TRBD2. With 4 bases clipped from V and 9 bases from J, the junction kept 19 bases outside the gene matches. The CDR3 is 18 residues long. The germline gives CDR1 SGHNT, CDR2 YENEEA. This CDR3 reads CASSSRGRSSGILSEQFF. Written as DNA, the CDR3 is TGTGCCAGCAGCTCCAGGGGAAGGTCTAGCGGGATTCTAAGTGAGCAGTTCTTC.

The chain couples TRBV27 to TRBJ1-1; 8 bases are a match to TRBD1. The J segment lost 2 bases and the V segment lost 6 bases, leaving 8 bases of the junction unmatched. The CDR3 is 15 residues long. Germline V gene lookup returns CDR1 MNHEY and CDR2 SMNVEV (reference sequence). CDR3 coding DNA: TGTGCCAGCAGCCCGATAGACAGGGGTAACACTGAAGCTTTCTTT. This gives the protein CASSPIDRGNTEAFF.

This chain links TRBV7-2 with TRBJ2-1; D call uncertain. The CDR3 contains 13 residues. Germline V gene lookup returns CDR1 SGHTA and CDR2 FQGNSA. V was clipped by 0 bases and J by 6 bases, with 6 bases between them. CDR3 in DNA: TGTGCCAGCAGCTTAGCTCAAGCCAATGAGCAGTTCTTC. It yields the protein CASSLAQANEQFF.

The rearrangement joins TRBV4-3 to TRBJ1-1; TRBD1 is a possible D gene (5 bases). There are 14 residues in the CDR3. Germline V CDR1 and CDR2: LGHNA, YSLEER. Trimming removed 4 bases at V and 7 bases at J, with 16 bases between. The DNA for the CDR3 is TGCGCCAGCAGCCGAAGGGGACTCCAGAGTGAAGCTTTCTTT. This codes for CASSRRGLQSEAFF.

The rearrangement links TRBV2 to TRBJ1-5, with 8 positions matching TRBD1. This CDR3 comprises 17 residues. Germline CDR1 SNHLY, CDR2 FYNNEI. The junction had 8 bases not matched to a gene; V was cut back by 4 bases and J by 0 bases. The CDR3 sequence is CASSAGGSDYSNQPQHF. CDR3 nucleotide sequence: TGTGCCAGCAGTGCAGGGGGCTCCGATTATAGCAATCAGCCCCAGCATTTT.

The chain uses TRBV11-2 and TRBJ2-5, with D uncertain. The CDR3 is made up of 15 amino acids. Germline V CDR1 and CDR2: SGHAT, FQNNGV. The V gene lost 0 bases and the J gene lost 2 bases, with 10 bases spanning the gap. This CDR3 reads CASSLDPVGQETQYF. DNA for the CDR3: TGTGCCAGCAGCTTAGATCCAGTGGGGCAAGAGACCCAGTACTTC.

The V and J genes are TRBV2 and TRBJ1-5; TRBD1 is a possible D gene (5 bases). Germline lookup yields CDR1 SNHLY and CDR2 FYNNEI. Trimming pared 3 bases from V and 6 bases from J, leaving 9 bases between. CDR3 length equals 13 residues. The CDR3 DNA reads TGTGCCAGCAGTGATTTGGGGCGTCAGCCCCAGCATTTT. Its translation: CASSDLGRQPQHF.

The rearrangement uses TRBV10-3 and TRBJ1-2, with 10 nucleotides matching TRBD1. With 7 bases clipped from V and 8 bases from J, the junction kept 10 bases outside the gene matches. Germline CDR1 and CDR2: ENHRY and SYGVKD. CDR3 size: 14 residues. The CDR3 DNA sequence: TGTGCCATCACCTCGGGACAGGGGAGCGTAGGCTACACCTTC. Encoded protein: CAITSGQGSVGYTF.

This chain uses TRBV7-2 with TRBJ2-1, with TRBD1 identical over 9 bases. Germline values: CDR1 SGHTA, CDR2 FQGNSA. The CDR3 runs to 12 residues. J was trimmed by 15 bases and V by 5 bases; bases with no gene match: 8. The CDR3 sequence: CASSPTGQGSFF. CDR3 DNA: TGTGCCAGCAGCCCTACTGGACAGGGGTCGTTCTTC. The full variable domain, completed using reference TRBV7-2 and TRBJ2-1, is GAGVSQSPSNKVTEKGKDVELRCDPISGHTALYWYRQSLGQGLEFLIYFQGNSAPDKSGLPSDRFSAERTGGSVSTLTIQRTQQEDSAVYLCASSPTGQGSFFGPGTRLTVL.

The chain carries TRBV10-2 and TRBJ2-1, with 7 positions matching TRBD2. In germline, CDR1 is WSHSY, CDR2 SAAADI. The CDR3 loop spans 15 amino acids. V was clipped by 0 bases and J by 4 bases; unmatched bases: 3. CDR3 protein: CASSESSGEYNEQFF. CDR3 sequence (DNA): TGCGCCAGCAGTGAGTCGAGCGGGGAATACAATGAGCAGTTCTTC.

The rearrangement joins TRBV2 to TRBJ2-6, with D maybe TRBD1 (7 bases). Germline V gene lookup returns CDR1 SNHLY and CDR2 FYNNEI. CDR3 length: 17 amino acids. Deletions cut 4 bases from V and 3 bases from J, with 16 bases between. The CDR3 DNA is TGTGCCAGCAGTGTAGTTCAGGGGGGACTTGGGGCCAACGTCCTGACTTTC. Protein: CASSVVQGGLGANVLTF.

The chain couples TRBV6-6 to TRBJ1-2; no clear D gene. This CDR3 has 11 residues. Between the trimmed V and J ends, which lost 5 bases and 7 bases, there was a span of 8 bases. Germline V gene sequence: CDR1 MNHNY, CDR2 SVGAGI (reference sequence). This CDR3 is CASSRTVGYTF. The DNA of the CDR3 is TGTGCCAGCAGTCGGACTGTTGGCTACACCTTC.

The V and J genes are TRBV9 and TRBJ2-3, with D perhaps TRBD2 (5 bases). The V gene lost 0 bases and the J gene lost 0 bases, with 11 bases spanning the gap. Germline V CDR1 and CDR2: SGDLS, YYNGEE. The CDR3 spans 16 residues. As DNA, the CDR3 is TGTGCCAGCAGCGTAGGGACGGGCGGGAGCACAGATACGCAGTATTTT. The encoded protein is CASSVGTGGSTDTQYF.

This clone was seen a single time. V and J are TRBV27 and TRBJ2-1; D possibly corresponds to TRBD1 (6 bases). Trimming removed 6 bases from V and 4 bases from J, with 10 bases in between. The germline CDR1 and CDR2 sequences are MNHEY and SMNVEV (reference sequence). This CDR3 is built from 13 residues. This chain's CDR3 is CASRLTGYNEQFF. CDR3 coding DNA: TGTGCCAGCAGGCTAACAGGGTACAATGAGCAGTTCTTC.